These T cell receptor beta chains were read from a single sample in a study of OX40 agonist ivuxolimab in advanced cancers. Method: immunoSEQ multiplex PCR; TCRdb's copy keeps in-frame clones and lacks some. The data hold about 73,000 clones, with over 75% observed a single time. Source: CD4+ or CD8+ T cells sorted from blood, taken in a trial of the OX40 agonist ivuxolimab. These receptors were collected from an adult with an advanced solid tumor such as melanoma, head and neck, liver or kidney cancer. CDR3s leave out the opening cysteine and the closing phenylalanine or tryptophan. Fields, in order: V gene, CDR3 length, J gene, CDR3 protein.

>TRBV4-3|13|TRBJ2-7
ASSQDPGTYYEQY
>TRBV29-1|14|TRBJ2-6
SVEDTPGSGANVLT
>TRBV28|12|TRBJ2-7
ASLAGGASYEQY
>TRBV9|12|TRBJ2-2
ASSARQEGGELF
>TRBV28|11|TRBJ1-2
ASRPDSRYGYT
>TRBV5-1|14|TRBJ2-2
ASSLGVGSDTGELF
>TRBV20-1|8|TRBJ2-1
SARTAIEF
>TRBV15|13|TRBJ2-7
ATSPRLAGGIDLY
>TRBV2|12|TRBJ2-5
ASSQDRGRETQY
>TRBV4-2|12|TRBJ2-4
ASSQDGAKNIQY
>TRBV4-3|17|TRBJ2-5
ASSQDRRAPRRPQETQY
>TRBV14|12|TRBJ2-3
ASSQDRQGSTQY
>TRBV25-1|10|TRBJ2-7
ASSEDAYEQY
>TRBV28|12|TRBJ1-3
ASSLRGSGNTIY
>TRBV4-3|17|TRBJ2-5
ASSQDLRFWAATQETQY
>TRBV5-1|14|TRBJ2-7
ASSRGGAGIVYEQY
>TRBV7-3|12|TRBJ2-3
ASSPGGYTDTQY
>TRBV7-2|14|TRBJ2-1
ASSQRPGTTYNEQF
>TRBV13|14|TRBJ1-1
ASTKTGTPSVTEAF
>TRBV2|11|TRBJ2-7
ASSPQGIGEQY
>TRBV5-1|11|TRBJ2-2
ASSLGNTGELF
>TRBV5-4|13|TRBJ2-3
ASSPSGEGRDTQY
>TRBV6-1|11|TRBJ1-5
ASTEGSNQPQH
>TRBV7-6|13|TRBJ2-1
ASSLRDRANNEQF
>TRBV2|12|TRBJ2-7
ALQTSGTTYEQY
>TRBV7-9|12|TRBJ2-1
ASSSRDYFGEQF
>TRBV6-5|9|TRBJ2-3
ASSGGYTQY
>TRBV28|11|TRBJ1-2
ASSLPPGARYT
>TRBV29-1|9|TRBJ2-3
SVEDTDTQY
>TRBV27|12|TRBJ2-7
ASSLSRVSYEQY
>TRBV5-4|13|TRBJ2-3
ASSLESRGTDTQY
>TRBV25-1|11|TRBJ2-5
ASSPLGVETQY
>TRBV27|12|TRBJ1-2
ASRTQQELSGYT
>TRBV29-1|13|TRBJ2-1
SVDHSASSYNEQF
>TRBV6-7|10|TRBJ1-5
ASSYPPMPQH
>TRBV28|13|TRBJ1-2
ASSPPGTGAYGYT
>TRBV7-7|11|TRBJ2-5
ASSTDSPETQY
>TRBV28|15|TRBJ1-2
ASSLVFSVWNGNGYT
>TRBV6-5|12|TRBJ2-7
ASMIGLVSGVQY
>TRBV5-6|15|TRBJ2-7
ASSRRGYVRAYDEQY
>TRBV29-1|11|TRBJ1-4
SVERGAGEKLF